The T cell receptor beta chain under discussion was sequenced for a study of Ad26.COV2.S vaccination and SARS-CoV-2 variants. Broader study findings: For non-spike TCRs, breadth in vaccine recipients resembled that in placebo recipients. Higher spike-specific TCR breadth was found in vaccine recipients than in placebo recipients.

Treatment indicated: 15 to 20 received Ad26.COV2.S at low or high dose, single or two shots; about 5 received placebo; per-sample allocation not given. Day 63 following the first vaccine or placebo injection was when the samples were taken. Here immunoSEQ multiplex PCR was the method, and the copy in TCRdb shows in-frame clones only, minus some. The table lists about 400,000 clones, roughly 90% of them singletons. The CDR3 sequence is 17 residues long. The trim removed 5 bases at V and 9 bases at J, leaving 10 bases unmatched. The germline gives CDR1 SGHTA, CDR2 FQGNSA. On this clone itself: What it binds is not known.

Source: peripheral blood, taken in a trial of Ad26.COV2.S vaccine versus placebo. V usage is TRBV7-2 and J usage is TRBJ2-1; 16 positions match TRBD2. This clonotype was sampled from a person between 18 and 65 years old who received the Ad26.COV2.S COVID-19 vaccine or a placebo. Written as DNA, the CDR3 is TGTGCCAGCAGCGGACCGGGACTAGCGGGAGGGTTCACTGAGCAGTTCTTC. Encoded protein: CASSGPGLAGGFTEQFF.